Shown below are 21 T cell receptor beta chains from a single sample sequenced in a study of blood T cell repertoires in COVID-19 (TCRdb year 2020). The library was obtained by the immunoSEQ multiplex PCR assay. Held by TCRdb, this immuneACCESS table contains in-frame sequences only and omits some clones. Under half of the omission traces to an unresolved V gene where checked; the cause of the rest is unknown. The sample contains 10,000 to 15,000 clones, approximately 83% of them found a single time. The ten largest make up just under 25% of the sample. The sample was peripheral blood. The receptor source for this set is a middle-aged man with active or convalescent COVID-19.

This chain joins TRBV6-1 and TRBJ2-5; 11 bases agree with TRBD2. With V trimmed by 3 bases and J by 6 bases, 3 bases remained unmatched. The CDR3 loop spans 14 amino acids. Germline V gene sequence: CDR1 MNHNS, CDR2 SASEGT. The CDR3 here is CASSDGTSGQTQYF. CDR3 in DNA: TGTGCCAGCAGTGACGGGACTAGCGGTCAGACCCAGTACTTC.

V and J are TRBV6-5 and TRBJ2-4, with 12 nucleotides matching TRBD2. In germline, CDR1 is MNHEY, CDR2 SVGAGI. J gave up 10 bases and V 6 bases, and 4 bases lay outside the gene matches. This CDR3 contains 13 residues. CDR3 sequence (DNA): TGTGCCAGCAGAACCACTAGCGGGGGGATTCAGTACTTC. Its translation is CASRTTSGGIQYF.

This clone occurred once. The chain carries TRBV28 and TRBJ1-5; D gene unclear. V shed 3 bases and J shed 3 bases, with 9 bases lying between them. The germline CDR1 and CDR2 sequences are MDHEN and SYDVKM. The CDR3 loop spans 14 amino acids. The CDR3 bases are TGTGCCAGCAGTTTGAGCCAGGTCAATCAGCCCCAGCATTTT. Amino acids: CASSLSQVNQPQHF.

The CDR3 sequence is CASSLWEGTDTQYF. CDR3 nucleotide sequence: TGTGCCAGCAGCTTGTGGGAGGGCACAGATACGCAGTATTTT. The rearrangement uses TRBV5-4 and TRBJ2-3, with D possibly TRBD2 on 6 matching bases. The CDR3 is 14 amino acids. Germline V gene sequence: CDR1 SGHNT, CDR2 YYREEE (reference sequence). V shed 1 base and J shed 1 base, with 7 bases lying between them.

The V and J genes are TRBV6-5 and TRBJ2-5; possibly TRBD2 for D (7 bases). Trimming took 6 bases from V and 3 from J, leaving 14 bases between them. Germline V lookup: CDR1 MNHEY, CDR2 SVGAGI. This CDR3 comprises 14 residues. The CDR3 loop is CASRKGGGEETQYF. CDR3 sequence (DNA): TGTGCCAGCAGGAAGGGGGGGGGAGAAGAGACCCAGTACTTC.

The chain employs TRBV7-3 and TRBJ2-3; 10 bases match TRBD2. J lost 5 bases, V lost 5 bases, and 7 bases had no gene match. CDR3 length: 15 amino acids. The V gene's germline CDR1 is SGHTA and CDR2 FQGTGA. The CDR3 DNA follows: TGTGCCAGCAGCCCAAGCGGGGGGGCATTAGATACGCAGTATTTT. Translating it yields CASSPSGGALDTQYF.

This clone is medium-sized (0.01 to 0.1%). The chain links TRBV18 to TRBJ2-5, with TRBD1 identical over 7 bases. CDR3 length equals 13 residues. J gave up 2 bases and V 6 bases, and 3 bases lay outside the gene matches. Germline values: CDR1 KGHSH, CDR2 LQKENI. CDR3 protein: CASSPGQQETQYF. Written as DNA, the CDR3 is TGTGCCAGCTCCCCGGGACAGCAAGAGACCCAGTACTTC.

The rearrangement links TRBV5-3 to TRBJ2-3; D is unclear. TRBV5-3 is an open reading frame whose function is uncertain. The CDR3 length is 14 residues. The germline V and J ends were trimmed by 1 base and 4 bases, with 10 bases remaining between them. The CDR3 sequence: CARSLSLGSDTQYF. Written as DNA, the CDR3 is TGTGCCAGAAGCTTGAGTCTAGGATCAGATACGCAGTATTTT.

The CDR3 protein is CASSAAQGSGGKTFRFSYEQYF. The CDR3 DNA sequence: TGTGCCAGCAGCGCCGCACAGGGTTCGGGGGGTAAGACGTTTCGTTTTAGTTACGAGCAGTACTTC. This chain links TRBV7-3 with TRBJ2-7, with D perhaps TRBD2 (7 bases). Per the germline V gene, CDR1 is SGHTA and CDR2 is FQGTGA. Trimming left V 5 bases short and J 4 bases short, with 39 bases between. The CDR3 has 22 amino acids.

The V call is TRBV4-3, the J call TRBJ2-1; weak D call: TRBD2 (6 bases). Germline V gene data show CDR1 as LGHNA and CDR2 as YSLEER. Trimming left V 3 bases short and J 7 bases short, with 16 bases between. This CDR3 contains 15 residues. The CDR3 reads CASSQWEEIGNEQFF. CDR3 nucleotides: TGCGCCAGCAGCCAGTGGGAGGAGATAGGGAATGAGCAGTTCTTC.

V usage is TRBV10-3 and J usage is TRBJ1-1; D is uncertain. Germline loops: CDR1 ENHRY, CDR2 SYGVKD. V was pared by 3 bases and J by 1 base, with 6 bases between. The CDR3 is made up of 13 amino acids. DNA for the CDR3: TGTGCCATCAGTGACGTCCGGAACACTGAAGCTTTCTTT. Amino acid sequence: CAISDVRNTEAFF.

The chain carries TRBV25-1 and TRBJ2-7; D unclear. V gave up 4 bases and J gave up 3 bases, with 10 bases separating them. The germline V gene encodes CDR1 MGHDK and CDR2 SYGVNS. The CDR3 runs 13 residues. The CDR3 region has the DNA TGTGCCAGCAGTGCGAATGGCCACTACGAGCAGTACTTC. This sequence encodes CASSANGHYEQYF.

This chain joins TRBV5-1 and TRBJ1-6, with TRBD1 matching over 11 bases. The CDR3 spans 15 residues. Germline CDR1 is SGHRS and CDR2 is YFSETQ. The trim removed 3 bases at V and 9 bases at J, leaving 5 bases unmatched. The CDR3 loop reads CASSSGTGGFSPLHF. In nucleotides, the CDR3 is TGCGCCAGCAGCTCCGGGACAGGGGGTTTTTCACCCCTCCACTTT.

This rearrangement joins TRBV6-2 or TRBV6-3 to TRBJ2-2; maybe TRBD2 (5 bases). V was clipped by 6 bases and J by 6 bases, with 11 bases between them. Per the germline V gene, CDR1 is MNHEY and CDR2 is SVGEGT. CDR3 length equals 13 residues. CDR3 protein: CASSRTRPGELFF. CDR3 sequence (DNA): TGTGCCAGCAGCCGGACTCGACCCGGGGAGCTGTTTTTT.

This clone was seen more than once but under ten times. The chain links TRBV7-2 to TRBJ1-4; 7 bases are shared with TRBD1. The V segment lost 5 bases and the J segment 5 bases; nucleotides outside the gene matches: 8. Germline V lookup: CDR1 SGHTA, CDR2 FQGNSA. This CDR3 is built from 15 residues. The CDR3 DNA reads as TGTGCCAGCAGCCCACCGGGACAGAAGAATGAAAAACTGTTTTTT. Translated, it gives CASSPPGQKNEKLFF.

The V call is TRBV27, the J call TRBJ1-1, with TRBD1 matching over 7 bases. The ends lost 0 bases at V and 2 bases at J; junction bases unmatched: 3. The CDR3 is 15 residues long. CDR1 is MNHEY and CDR2 is SMNVEV in the germline V gene (reference sequence). CDR3 sequence reads: CASSLSPGGNTEAFF. The CDR3 bases are TGTGCCAGCAGTTTATCTCCAGGGGGTAACACTGAAGCTTTCTTT.

The chain carries TRBV7-9 and TRBJ1-4; no firm D call. Germline V gene lookup returns CDR1 SEHNR and CDR2 FQNEAQ (reference sequence). Trimming stripped 1 base from V and 8 bases from J, with 14 bases between. The CDR3 runs 15 residues. This CDR3 reads CASSLGLPGGEKLFF. Here the CDR3 DNA reads TGTGCCAGCAGCTTAGGTCTCCCCGGAGGCGAAAAACTGTTTTTT. Full variable domain (rest looked up from reference TRBV7-9 and TRBJ1-4): DTGVSQNPRHKITKRGQNVTFRCDPISEHNRLYWYRQTLGQGPEFLTYFQNEAQLEKSRLLSDRFSAERPKGSFSTLEIQRTEQGDSAMYLCASSLGLPGGEKLFFGSGTQLSVL.

This chain joins TRBV6-5 and TRBJ1-6, with D perhaps matching TRBD1 (5 bases). Germline V gene lookup returns CDR1 MNHEY and CDR2 SVGAGI. CDR3 length: 15 residues. Trimming removed 6 bases at V and 15 bases at J, with 24 bases between. CDR3 protein: CASRGTSGTASVLHF. The CDR3 DNA sequence: TGTGCCAGCAGGGGTACTTCTGGGACTGCCTCGGTCCTCCACTTT.

In its sample, this clone was seen once. The gene calls are TRBV4-2 and TRBJ2-3, with D maybe TRBD2 (6 bases). The CDR3 sequence is 14 residues long. Germline lookup yields CDR1 LGHNA and CDR2 YNFKEQ. V was shortened by 3 bases and J by 2 bases, with 9 bases between the two germline ends. CDR3 protein: CASSQGDFTDTQYF. The CDR3 DNA sequence: TGTGCCAGCAGCCAGGGGGACTTCACAGATACGCAGTATTTT.

This chain connects TRBV5-1 to TRBJ2-1, with 11 bases that match TRBD1. Germline V gene data show CDR1 as SGHRS and CDR2 as YFSETQ. The CDR3 sequence is 19 residues long. With 0 bases clipped from V and 0 bases from J, the junction kept 8 bases outside the gene matches. CDR3 in amino acids: CASSLGTGGSLSSYNEQFF. The CDR3 DNA reads TGCGCCAGCAGCTTGGGGACAGGGGGCTCATTAAGCTCCTACAATGAGCAGTTCTTC.

The V gene is TRBV5-1, the J gene TRBJ2-5, with 9 bases fitting TRBD1. Trimming at V came to 5 bases and at J to 4 bases, leaving 12 bases not matched to a gene. CDR3 length: 16 amino acids. The germline V gene has CDR1 SGHRS and CDR2 YFSETQ. The CDR3 DNA is TGCGCCAGCAGTTTGTTTGGGACAGGGTCAGGAGAGACCCAGTACTTC. Amino acid sequence: CASSLFGTGSGETQYF. The whole variable domain, remainder taken from reference TRBV5-1 and TRBJ2-5, is KAGVTQTPRYLIKTRGQQVTLSCSPISGHRSVSWYQQTPGQGLQFLFEYFSETQRNKGNFPGRFSGRQFSNSRSEMNVSTLELGDSALYLCASSLFGTGSGETQYFGPGTRLLVL.